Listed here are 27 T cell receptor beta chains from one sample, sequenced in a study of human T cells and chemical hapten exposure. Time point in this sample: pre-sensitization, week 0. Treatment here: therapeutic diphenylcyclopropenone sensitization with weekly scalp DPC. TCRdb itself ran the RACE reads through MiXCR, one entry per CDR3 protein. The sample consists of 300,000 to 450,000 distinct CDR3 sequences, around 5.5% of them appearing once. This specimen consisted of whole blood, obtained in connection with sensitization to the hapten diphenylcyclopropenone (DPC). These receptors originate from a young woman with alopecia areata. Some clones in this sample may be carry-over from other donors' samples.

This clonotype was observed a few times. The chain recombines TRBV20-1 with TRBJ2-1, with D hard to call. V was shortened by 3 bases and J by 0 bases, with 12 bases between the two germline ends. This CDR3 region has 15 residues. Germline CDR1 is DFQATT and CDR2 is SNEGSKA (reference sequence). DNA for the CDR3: TGCAGTGCTAGGGAGCGATTTAGCTCCTACAATGAGCAGTTCTTC. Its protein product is CSARERFSSYNEQFF.

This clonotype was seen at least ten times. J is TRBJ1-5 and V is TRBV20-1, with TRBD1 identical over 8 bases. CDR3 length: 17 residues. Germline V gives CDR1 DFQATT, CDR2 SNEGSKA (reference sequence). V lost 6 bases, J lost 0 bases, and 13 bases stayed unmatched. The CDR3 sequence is CSALPLDREYSNQPQHF. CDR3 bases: TGCAGTGCCCTTCCCCTGGACAGGGAGTATAGCAATCAGCCCCAGCATTTT.

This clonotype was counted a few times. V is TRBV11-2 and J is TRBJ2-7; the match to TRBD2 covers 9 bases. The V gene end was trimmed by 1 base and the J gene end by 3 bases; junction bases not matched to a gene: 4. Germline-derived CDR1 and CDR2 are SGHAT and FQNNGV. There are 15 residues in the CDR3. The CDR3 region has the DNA TGTGCCAGCAGCTTAGGGGCTAGCGGGGACTACGAGCAGTACTTC. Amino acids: CASSLGASGDYEQYF.

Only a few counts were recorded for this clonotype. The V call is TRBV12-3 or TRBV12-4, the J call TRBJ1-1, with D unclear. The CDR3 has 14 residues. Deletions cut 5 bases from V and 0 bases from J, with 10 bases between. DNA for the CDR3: TGTGCCAGCAGTCCGGCGGACTTGAACACTGAAGCTTTCTTT. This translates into CASSPADLNTEAFF.

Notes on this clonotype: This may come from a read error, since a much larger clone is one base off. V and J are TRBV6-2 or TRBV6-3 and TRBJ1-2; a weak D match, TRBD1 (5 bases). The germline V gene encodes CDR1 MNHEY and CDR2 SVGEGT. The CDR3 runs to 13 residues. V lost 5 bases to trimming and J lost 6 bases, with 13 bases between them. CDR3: CASSHDSAHGYTF. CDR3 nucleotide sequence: TGTGCCAGCAGTCACGACAGCGCTCATGGCTACACCTTC.

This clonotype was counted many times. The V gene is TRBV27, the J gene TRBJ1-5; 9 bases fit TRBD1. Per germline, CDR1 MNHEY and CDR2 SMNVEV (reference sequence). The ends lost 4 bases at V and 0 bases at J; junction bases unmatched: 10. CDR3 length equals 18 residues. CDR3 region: CASSSSWGQGISNQPQHF. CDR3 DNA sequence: TGTGCCAGCAGTTCCTCGTGGGGACAGGGAATTAGCAATCAGCCCCAGCATTTT.

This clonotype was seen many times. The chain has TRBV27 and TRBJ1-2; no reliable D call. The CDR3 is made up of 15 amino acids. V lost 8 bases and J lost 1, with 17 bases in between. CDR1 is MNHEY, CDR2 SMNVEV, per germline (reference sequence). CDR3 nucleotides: TGTGCCAGCTCCCCTTACCGGACTAATAACTATGGCTACACCTTC. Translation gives CASSPYRTNNYGYTF.

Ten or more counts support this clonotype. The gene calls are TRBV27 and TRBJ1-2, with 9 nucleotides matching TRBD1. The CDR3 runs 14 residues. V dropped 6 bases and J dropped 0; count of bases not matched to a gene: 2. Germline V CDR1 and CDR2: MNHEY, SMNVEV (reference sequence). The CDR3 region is CASRDRGANYGYTF. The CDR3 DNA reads TGTGCCAGCAGAGACAGGGGGGCTAACTATGGCTACACCTTC.

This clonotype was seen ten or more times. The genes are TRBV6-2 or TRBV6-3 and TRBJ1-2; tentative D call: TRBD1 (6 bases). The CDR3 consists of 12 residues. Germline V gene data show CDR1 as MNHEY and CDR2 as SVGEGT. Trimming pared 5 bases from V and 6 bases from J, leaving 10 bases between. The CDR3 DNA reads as TGTGCCAGCAGTACAGGGTCCAATGGCTACACCTTC. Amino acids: CASSTGSNGYTF.

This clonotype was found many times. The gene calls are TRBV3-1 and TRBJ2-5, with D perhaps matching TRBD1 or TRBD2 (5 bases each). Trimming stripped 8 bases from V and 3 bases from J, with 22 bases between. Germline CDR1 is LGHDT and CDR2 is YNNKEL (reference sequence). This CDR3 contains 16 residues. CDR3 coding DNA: TGTGCCAGCGGCCGGGACCTAAGTGCCGGGAAAGAGACCCAGTACTTC. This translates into CASGRDLSAGKETQYF.

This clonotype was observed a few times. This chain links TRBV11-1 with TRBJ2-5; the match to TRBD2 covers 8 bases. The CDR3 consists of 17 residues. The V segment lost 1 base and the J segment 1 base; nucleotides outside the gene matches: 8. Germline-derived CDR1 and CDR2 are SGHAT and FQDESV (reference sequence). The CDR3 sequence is CASSLDQSGGSQETQYF. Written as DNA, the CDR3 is TGTGCCAGCAGCTTAGACCAGAGCGGGGGCTCCCAAGAGACCCAGTACTTC.

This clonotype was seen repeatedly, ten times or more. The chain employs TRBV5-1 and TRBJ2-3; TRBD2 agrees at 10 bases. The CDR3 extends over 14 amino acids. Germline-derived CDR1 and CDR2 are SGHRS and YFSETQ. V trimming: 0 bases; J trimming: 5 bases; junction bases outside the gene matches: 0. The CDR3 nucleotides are TGCGCCAGCAGCTTGGGGACTAGCGGAGATACGCAGTATTTT. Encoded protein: CASSLGTSGDTQYF.

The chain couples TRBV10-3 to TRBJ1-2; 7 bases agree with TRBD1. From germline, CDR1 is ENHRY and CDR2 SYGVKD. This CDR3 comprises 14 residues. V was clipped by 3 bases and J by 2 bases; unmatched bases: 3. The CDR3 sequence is CAISDGRGNYGYTF. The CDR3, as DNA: TGTGCCATCAGTGACGGCAGGGGGAACTATGGCTACACCTTC.

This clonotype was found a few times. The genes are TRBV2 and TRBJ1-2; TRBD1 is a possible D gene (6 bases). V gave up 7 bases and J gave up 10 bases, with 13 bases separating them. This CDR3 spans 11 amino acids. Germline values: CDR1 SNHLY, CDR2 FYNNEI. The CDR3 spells CASTPGAFYTF. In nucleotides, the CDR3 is TGTGCCAGCACCCCAGGGGCTTTCTACACCTTC.

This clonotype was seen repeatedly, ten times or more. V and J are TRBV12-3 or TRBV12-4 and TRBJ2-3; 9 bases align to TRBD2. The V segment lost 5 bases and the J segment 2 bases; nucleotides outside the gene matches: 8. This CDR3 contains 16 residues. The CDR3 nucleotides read TGTGCCAGCAGTGGCCGGGGGACTAGCCTCACAGATACGCAGTATTTT. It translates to CASSGRGTSLTDTQYF.

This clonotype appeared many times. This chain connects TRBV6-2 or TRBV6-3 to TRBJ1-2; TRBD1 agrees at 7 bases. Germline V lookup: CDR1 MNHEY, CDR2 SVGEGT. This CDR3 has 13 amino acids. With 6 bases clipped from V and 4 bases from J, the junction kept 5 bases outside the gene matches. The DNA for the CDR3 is TGTGCCAGCAGACGACAGGGAGGCTATGGCTACACCTTC. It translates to CASRRQGGYGYTF.

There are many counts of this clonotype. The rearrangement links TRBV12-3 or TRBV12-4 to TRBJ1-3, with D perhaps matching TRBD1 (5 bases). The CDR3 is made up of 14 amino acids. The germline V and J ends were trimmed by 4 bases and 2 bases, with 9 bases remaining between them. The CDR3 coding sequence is TGTGCCAGCAGTTCGGGACTGGCTGGAAACACCATATATTTT. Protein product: CASSSGLAGNTIYF.

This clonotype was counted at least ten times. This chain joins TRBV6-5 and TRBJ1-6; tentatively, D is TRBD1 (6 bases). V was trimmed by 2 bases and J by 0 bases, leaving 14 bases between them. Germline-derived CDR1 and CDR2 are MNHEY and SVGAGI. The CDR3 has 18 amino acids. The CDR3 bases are TGTGCCAGCAGTTACCGAGGCAGGGGTAGCTCCTATAATTCACCCCTCCACTTT. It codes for CASSYRGRGSSYNSPLHF.

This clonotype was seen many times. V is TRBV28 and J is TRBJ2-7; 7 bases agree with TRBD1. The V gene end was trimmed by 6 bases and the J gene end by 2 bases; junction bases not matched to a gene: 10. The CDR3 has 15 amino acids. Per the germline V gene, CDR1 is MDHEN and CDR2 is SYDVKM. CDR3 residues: CASSPEGTAAYEQYF. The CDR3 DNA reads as TGTGCCAGCAGCCCCGAAGGGACAGCCGCCTACGAGCAGTACTTC.

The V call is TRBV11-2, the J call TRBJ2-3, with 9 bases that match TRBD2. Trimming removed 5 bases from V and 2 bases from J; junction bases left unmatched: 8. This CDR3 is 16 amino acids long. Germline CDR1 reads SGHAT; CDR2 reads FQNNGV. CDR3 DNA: TGTGCCAGCAGCACCTGGACTAGCGATATCACAGATACGCAGTATTTT. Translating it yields CASSTWTSDITDTQYF.

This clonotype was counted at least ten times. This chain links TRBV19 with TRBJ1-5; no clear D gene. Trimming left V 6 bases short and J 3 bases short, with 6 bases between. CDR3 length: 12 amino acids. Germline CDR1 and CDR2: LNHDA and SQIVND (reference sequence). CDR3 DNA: TGTGCCAGTAGGACATCCAATCAGCCCCAGCATTTT. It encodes CASRTSNQPQHF. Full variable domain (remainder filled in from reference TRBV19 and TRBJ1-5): DGGITQSPKYLFRKEGQNVTLSCEQNLNHDAMYWYRQDPGQGLRLIYYSQIVNDFQKGDIAEGYSVSREKKESFPLTVTSAQKNPTAFYLCASRTSNQPQHFGDGTRLSIL.

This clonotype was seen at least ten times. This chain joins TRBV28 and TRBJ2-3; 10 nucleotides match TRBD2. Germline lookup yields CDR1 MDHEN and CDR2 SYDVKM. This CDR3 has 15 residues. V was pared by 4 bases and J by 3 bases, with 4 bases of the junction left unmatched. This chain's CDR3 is CASSSGTSVTDTQYF. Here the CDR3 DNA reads TGTGCCAGCAGTTCCGGGACTAGCGTTACAGATACGCAGTATTTT.

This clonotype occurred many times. The CDR3 region is CASSQFDEQFF. As DNA, the CDR3 is TGTGCCAGCAGCCAATTTGATGAGCAGTTCTTC. This rearrangement joins TRBV5-4 to TRBJ2-1; no clear D gene. The germline gives CDR1 SGHNT, CDR2 YYREEE (reference sequence). The germline V and J ends were trimmed by 4 bases and 8 bases, with 7 bases remaining between them. CDR3 length: 11 residues.

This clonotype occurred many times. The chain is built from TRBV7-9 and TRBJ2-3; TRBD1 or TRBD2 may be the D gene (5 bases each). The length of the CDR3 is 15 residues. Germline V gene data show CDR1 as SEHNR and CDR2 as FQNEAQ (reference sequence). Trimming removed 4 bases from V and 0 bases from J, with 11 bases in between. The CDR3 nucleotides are TGTGCCAGCAGCTGGGACGGCTCTAGCACAGATACGCAGTATTTT. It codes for CASSWDGSSTDTQYF.

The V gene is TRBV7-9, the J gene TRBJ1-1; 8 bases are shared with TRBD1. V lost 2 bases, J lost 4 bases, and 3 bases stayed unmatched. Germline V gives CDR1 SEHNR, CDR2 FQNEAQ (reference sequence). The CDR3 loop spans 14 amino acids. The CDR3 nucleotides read TGTGCCAGCAGCTTATACACAGGGGGCACTGAAGCTTTCTTT. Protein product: CASSLYTGGTEAFF.

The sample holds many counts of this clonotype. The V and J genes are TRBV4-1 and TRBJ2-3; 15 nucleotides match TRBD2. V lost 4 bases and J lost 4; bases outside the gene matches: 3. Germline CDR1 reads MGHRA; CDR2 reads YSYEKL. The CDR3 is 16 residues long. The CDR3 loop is CASSRGLAGGADTQYF. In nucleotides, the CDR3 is TGCGCCAGCAGCCGCGGACTAGCGGGGGGGGCAGATACGCAGTATTTT.

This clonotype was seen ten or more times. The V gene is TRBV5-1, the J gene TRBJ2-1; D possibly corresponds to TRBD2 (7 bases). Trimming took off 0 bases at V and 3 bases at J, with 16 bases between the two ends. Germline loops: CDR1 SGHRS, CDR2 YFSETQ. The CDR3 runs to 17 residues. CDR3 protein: CASSLEGGPNLYNEQFF. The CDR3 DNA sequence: TGCGCCAGCAGCTTGGAGGGGGGGCCAAACCTCTACAATGAGCAGTTCTTC.